These 19 T cell receptor beta chains share one sample of origin, sequenced in a study of CD8+ T cells in alopecia areata. The treatment was: oral pan-JAK inhibitor, 5-10 mg twice daily. Extracted RNA was reverse transcribed into cDNA, the sequencing template. TCRdb keeps only in-frame clones here, not all; method: immunoSEQ multiplex PCR. This sample has 200,000 to 250,000 clones, with 64% found just once. The sequencing used CD4+ T cells sorted from blood, collected at week 4, from a patient treated with tofacitinib. The source is a human donor with alopecia areata.

The chain has TRBV9 and TRBJ2-1; D unresolved. V was pared by 0 bases and J by 8 bases, with 6 bases between. The CDR3 covers 12 residues. CDR1 SGDLS and CDR2 YYNGEE come from the germline V gene. As DNA, the CDR3 is TGTGCCAGCAGCGTAGATGGCCATGAGCAGTTCTTC. It specifies CASSVDGHEQFF.

This clone was picked up a small number of times. The CDR3 sequence: CASSSIKQETQYF. The CDR3 DNA reads TGTGCCAGCAGCTCTATCAAGCAAGAGACCCAGTACTTC. V and J are TRBV7-2 and TRBJ2-5; D unclear. Trimming cost V 4 bases and J 2 bases, with 8 bases left between them. Looked up from germline, CDR1 is SGHTA and CDR2 is FQGNSA. The CDR3 is 13 residues long.

This sequence joins TRBV6-5 and TRBJ1-4; possible D gene TRBD1, 5 bases. Trimming left V 5 bases short and J 4 bases short, with 11 bases between. The CDR3 is 14 amino acids. Germline CDR1 reads MNHEY; CDR2 reads SVGAGI. The CDR3 sequence: CASSAQGLNEKLFF. CDR3 bases: TGTGCCAGCAGTGCGCAGGGACTTAATGAAAAACTGTTTTTT.

This sequence joins TRBV7-2 and TRBJ2-7, with TRBD1 matching 9 bases. Trimming took 5 bases from V and 2 from J; bases not matched to a gene: 7. Germline V gene sequence: CDR1 SGHTA, CDR2 FQGNSA. CDR3 length equals 15 residues. In DNA, the CDR3 is TGTGCCAGCAGCCCCTCCCGGACAGGGGCCTACGAGCAGTACTTC. Residues: CASSPSRTGAYEQYF.

The chain recombines TRBV5-6 with TRBJ1-2; D perhaps matches TRBD1 (5 bases). Germline-derived CDR1 and CDR2 are SGHDT and YYEEEE. V was clipped by 4 bases and J by 5 bases, with 15 bases between them. The CDR3 has 14 amino acids. CDR3 region: CASSLDRPAYGYTF. The CDR3 region has the DNA TGTGCCAGCAGCCTAGACAGACCAGCGTATGGCTACACCTTC.

The chain links TRBV20-1 to TRBJ1-2; tentatively, D is TRBD1 (5 bases). CDR1 is DFQATT, CDR2 SNEGSKA, per germline (reference sequence). V lost 8 bases, J lost 6 bases, and 13 bases lay in between. The CDR3 consists of 11 residues. This chain's CDR3 is CSPQADNGYTF. In nucleotides, the CDR3 is TGCAGTCCCCAGGCGGACAATGGCTACACCTTC.

V gene TRBV5-4 combines with J gene TRBJ2-3; the D gene is possibly TRBD1 (5 bases). Trimming cost V 4 bases and J 1 base, with 10 bases left between them. Germline V gives CDR1 SGHNT, CDR2 YYREEE (reference sequence). The CDR3 runs 14 residues. CDR3: CASSMDIRTDTQYF. The CDR3 DNA sequence: TGTGCCAGCAGCATGGACATCCGCACAGATACGCAGTATTTT.

The genes are TRBV7-2 and TRBJ1-1; the D gene is possibly TRBD1 (6 bases). Trimming cost V 1 base and J 9 bases, with 18 bases left between them. The length of the CDR3 is 15 residues. Germline V gene lookup returns CDR1 SGHTA and CDR2 FQGNSA. CDR3 residues: CASSLGSAGQSQAFF. CDR3 DNA sequence: TGTGCCAGCAGCTTAGGATCGGCCGGACAGTCTCAAGCTTTCTTT.

A note on this clone: This sample also contains other DNA sequences that code for the same CDR3. This chain joins TRBV15 and TRBJ1-5; D may be TRBD1 (6 bases). This CDR3 has 14 residues. Per germline, CDR1 LNHNV and CDR2 YYDKDF (reference sequence). V lost 6 bases and J lost 1, with 10 bases in between. Written as DNA, the CDR3 is TGTGCCACCAGTCGCGGACAGAGCAATCAGCCCCAGCATTTT. It codes for CATSRGQSNQPQHF.

The chain employs TRBV7-8 and TRBJ2-7, with TRBD1 matching over 7 bases. The V segment lost 6 bases and the J segment 1 base; nucleotides outside the gene matches: 9. This CDR3 contains 15 residues. Germline values: CDR1 SGHVS, CDR2 FQNEAQ. The CDR3, as DNA: TGTGCCAGCAGACCCACGGGGACAGCTTCCTACGAGCAGTACTTC. Translated, it gives CASRPTGTASYEQYF.

The chain couples TRBV5-4 to TRBJ2-5, with 15 bases fitting TRBD2. Trimming at V came to 4 bases and at J to 6 bases, leaving 4 bases not matched to a gene. The CDR3 runs 15 residues. Germline CDR1 and CDR2: SGHNT and YYREEE (reference sequence). In DNA form, the CDR3 reads TGTGCCAGCAGCCGGACTAGCGGGGGGGCAAAGACCCAGTACTTC. It translates to CASSRTSGGAKTQYF.

This sequence joins TRBV30 and TRBJ1-2; possibly TRBD1 for D (5 bases). The germline CDR1 and CDR2 sequences are GTSNPN and SVGIG (reference sequence). Between the trimmed V and J ends, which lost 1 base and 4 bases, there was a span of 13 bases. The CDR3 length is 14 residues. CDR3 nucleotides: TGTGCCTGGAGTGCCGACAGCCGAGTCTATGGCTACACCTTC. Protein product: CAWSADSRVYGYTF.

The J gene is TRBJ2-5, the V gene TRBV1; the D call of TRBD2 is as the table states it, not checked on the DNA. TRBV1 is a listed pseudogene. This CDR3 is built from 15 residues. CDR3 in amino acids: CTSSRAVPYQETQYF. The CDR3 nucleotides read TGCACCAGCAGCCGAGCGGTTCCTTACCAAGAGACCCAGTACTTC.

The V gene is TRBV29-1, the J gene TRBJ2-5, with a weak D call TRBD2 (6 bases). The J call may be mistaken, given a closer DNA end match to TRBJ2-7. In germline, CDR1 is SQVTM, CDR2 ANQGSEA. The CDR3 contains 13 residues. In nucleotides, the CDR3 is TGCAGCGTCGGGACTGGGGGGAAGGTCGAGCAGTACTTC. Protein sequence: CSVGTGGKVEQYF.

The rearrangement uses TRBV7-9 and TRBJ2-5, with D maybe TRBD2 (7 bases). V was pared by 0 bases and J by 5 bases, with 10 bases between. The CDR3 consists of 14 residues. CDR1 and CDR2 (germline): SEHNR, FQNEAQ (reference sequence). In nucleotides, the CDR3 is TGTGCCAGCAGCTTAGCGGGGGGGCCGGAGACCCAGTACTTC. Its protein is CASSLAGGPETQYF.

The gene calls are TRBV6-6 and TRBJ2-5; 9 positions agree with TRBD2. In germline, CDR1 is MNHNY, CDR2 SVGAGI (reference sequence). CDR3 length equals 16 residues. Trimming removed 6 bases from V and 3 bases from J; junction bases left unmatched: 11. CDR3: CASSRSPGGGEETQYF. For the CDR3, the DNA is TGTGCCAGCAGCCGCTCCCCCGGCGGGGGGGAAGAGACCCAGTACTTC.

V usage is TRBV27 and J usage is TRBJ1-5; 7 bases fit TRBD1. The CDR3 runs to 14 residues. Looked up from germline, CDR1 is MNHEY and CDR2 is SMNVEV (reference sequence). V lost 8 bases, J lost 7 bases, and 11 bases stayed unmatched. The CDR3, as DNA: TGTGCCAGCCCCGCAGGGGGGGCTCGACAGCCCCAGCATTTT. Amino acid sequence: CASPAGGARQPQHF.

The chain uses TRBV2 and TRBJ1-1; D might be TRBD1 (5 bases). Germline V CDR1 and CDR2: SNHLY, FYNNEI. The CDR3 is 13 residues long. Trimming left V 8 bases short and J 1 base short, with 11 bases between. The CDR3, as DNA: TGTGCCAGCGAATTACAGGAGAACACTGAAGCTTTCTTT. Translating it yields CASELQENTEAFF.

The DNA of the CDR3 is TGCGCCAGCAGCACCGGACAGGGAAGCAATTCACCCCTCCACTTT. It codes for CASSTGQGSNSPLHF. The V gene is TRBV5-1, the J gene TRBJ1-6; 8 bases align to TRBD1. This CDR3 has 15 residues. The V gene end was trimmed by 4 bases and the J gene end by 7 bases; junction bases not matched to a gene: 7. CDR1 SGHRS and CDR2 YFSETQ come from the germline V gene.